This T cell receptor (beta chain) was sequenced for a study of blood T cell repertoires in COVID-19. Study overall: Sites in the United States, Italy and Spain provided acute and convalescent COVID-19 samples. Sample material is recorded as cDNA or gDNA derived from T cells, B-cell-depleted T cells, or PBMCs.

Germline V gene lookup returns CDR1 GTSNPN and CDR2 SVGIG (reference sequence). Trimming shortened V by 5 bases and J by 4 bases, and 14 bases separated the two germline ends. This CDR3 comprises 13 residues. Original analysis: Estimates of nucleated cell counts were drawn from the amplification of reference gene primers. Method: immunoSEQ multiplex PCR; TCRdb's copy keeps in-frame clones and lacks some. Clonal size and the V and J genes are those of that table, whereas D and trimming came from the DNA. Found here are more than 150,000 clones, more than 80% of them singletons; the top ten hold about 3%.

The clonotype was recovered from a man in his sixties with acute or convalescent COVID-19. Sequencing input: peripheral blood. The rearrangement links TRBV30 to TRBJ1-1; possible D gene TRBD1, 6 bases. As DNA, the CDR3 is TGTGCCTGGGACGACAGGCCAGGCACTGAAGCTTTCTTT. Protein product: CAWDDRPGTEAFF.